Listed below are T cell receptor beta chains from one sample, sequenced in a study of cytomegalovirus exposure and HLA in healthy donors. Here immunoSEQ multiplex PCR was the method, and the copy in TCRdb shows in-frame clones only, minus some. The profile shows fewer than 200,000 clones, 75% to 85% of them singletons. Sequencing was performed on PBMCs. Every receptor here comes from a young woman in good health and CMV-seronegative. Both conserved end residues are trimmed from each CDR3. Each record gives: J gene, V gene, CDR3 protein.

TRBJ2-3 TRBV7-2 ASSLADRGDTQY
TRBJ2-2 TRBV11-2 ASSHGNRVAGELF
TRBJ1-1 TRBV2 ASSLNQGVSTEAF
TRBJ1-5 TRBV27 AIGGVSNQPQH
TRBJ1-1 TRBV15 ATSRDGNQPEAF
TRBJ2-1 TRBV6-5 ASSYSTQGYNEQF
TRBJ1-1 TRBV28 ASYPGLWAFFHTEAF
TRBJ1-1 TRBV7-6 ASSLGVGGGNTEAF
TRBJ1-5 TRBV19 ASTPGGSYNQPQH
TRBJ1-4 TRBV5-8 ASSLDPGLPTNEKLF
TRBJ2-3 TRBV18 ASSPPGPLSTDTQY
TRBJ2-2 TRBV30 AWSVLVNTGELF
TRBJ2-1 TRBV6-6 ASSLDYFDEQF
TRBJ2-1 TRBV28 ASSTRGGTYNEQF
TRBJ1-2 TRBV5-1 ASSLEGGLYGYT
TRBJ1-1 TRBV28 ASSEQGAFTEAF
TRBJ2-3 TRBV29-1 SVEPGQGWGTDTQY
TRBJ1-2 TRBV29-1 SVGPTRDGYT
TRBJ1-5 TRBV2 ASSPDRADQPQH
TRBJ1-2 TRBV7-7 ASSLGQVYGYT
TRBJ1-3 TRBV30 AWASGSGNTIY
TRBJ1-5 TRBV28 ASSLAGAHNQPQH
TRBJ2-2 TRBV10-2 ASSDRTGTNTGELF
TRBJ2-3 TRBV11-2 ASSLVGAGTDTQY
TRBJ1-2 TRBV13 ASSLGASGGLSYGYT
TRBJ1-2 TRBV9 ASSVAGGYT
TRBJ1-1 TRBV5-3 ARSLVRVMNTEAF
TRBJ2-5 TRBV7-2 ASSPRGQGARGQETQY
TRBJ1-1 TRBV29-1 SVVDTGGGSTEAF